These 28 T cell receptor beta chains were all obtained from the same sample, sequenced in a study of blood T cell repertoires in COVID-19. Clones were read by immunoSEQ multiplex PCR, and TCRdb kept only the in-frame ones, dropping some. The table has fewer than 200,000 clones, about 90% seen once. Sequencing was done on a sample of peripheral blood. The receptors were gathered from a man aged 65 to 85 with active or convalescent COVID-19.

The chain is built from TRBV5-1 and TRBJ2-1, with 11 bases aligning to TRBD2. Germline values: CDR1 SGHRS, CDR2 YFSETQ. The V and J ends lost 1 base and 7 bases, in that order; junction bases with no gene match: 7. This CDR3 is 16 amino acids long. The CDR3 bases are TGCGCCAGCAGCTTGCCCGGGACTAGCGGCCAAAATGAGCAGTTCTTC. This gives the protein CASSLPGTSGQNEQFF.

This sequence joins TRBV3-1 (or the pseudogene TRBV3-2) and TRBJ2-6; a possible D gene is TRBD1 (5 bases). Germline V gene data show CDR1 as LGHDT and CDR2 as YNNKEL (reference sequence). There are 15 residues in the CDR3. V was trimmed by 4 bases and J by 4 bases, leaving 11 bases between them. The CDR3 sequence: CASSRQGPGANVLTF. In DNA form, the CDR3 reads TGTGCCAGCAGCCGTCAGGGCCCCGGGGCCAACGTCCTGACTTTC.

The V call is TRBV24-1, the J call TRBJ1-5; tentative D call: TRBD1 (6 bases). With 2 bases removed from V and 7 bases from J, the gap between germline ends came to 14 bases. Per germline, CDR1 KGHDR and CDR2 SFDVKD. The CDR3 loop spans 15 amino acids. CDR3 DNA sequence: TGTGCCACCAGTGATTGGTCAGGGGAACTACAGCCCCAGCATTTT. Translating gives CATSDWSGELQPQHF.

The V gene is TRBV6-5, the J gene TRBJ1-1, with TRBD1 identical over 10 bases. CDR1 and CDR2 from the germline V gene are MNHEY and SVGAGI. Unmatched junction bases numbered 7, after V lost 6 bases and J lost 3 bases. The CDR3 consists of 15 residues. The DNA of the CDR3 is TGTGCCAGCAGGGGCGGAGGACAGGGGGACACTGAAGCTTTCTTT. Residues: CASRGGGQGDTEAFF.

The chain links TRBV2 to TRBJ1-6; D unclear. Germline V gene lookup returns CDR1 SNHLY and CDR2 FYNNEI. The CDR3 covers 14 residues. Trimming took off 3 bases at V and 10 bases at J, with 13 bases between the two ends. The CDR3 loop reads CASSDEGRRSPLHF. The CDR3 region has the DNA TGTGCCAGCAGTGATGAGGGTAGGAGGTCACCCCTCCACTTT.

The rearrangement links TRBV18 to TRBJ2-1; a possible D gene is TRBD2 (6 bases). Trimming removed 3 bases from V and 14 bases from J, with 20 bases in between. CDR1 and CDR2 (germline): KGHSH, LQKENI. The CDR3 is 14 amino acids. This chain's CDR3 is CASSPGGPQGSEFF. The CDR3 DNA reads as TGTGCCAGCTCACCGGGGGGACCCCAAGGGTCGGAGTTCTTC.

The chain employs TRBV19 and TRBJ2-7; 7 bases line up with TRBD1. Germline CDR1 and CDR2: LNHDA and SQIVND (reference sequence). Trimming took 4 bases from V and 11 from J; bases not matched to a gene: 8. This CDR3 has 12 residues. The CDR3 protein is CASSRPDRVKYF. The CDR3 nucleotides read TGTGCCAGTAGTAGGCCCGACAGGGTGAAGTACTTC.

This clone appeared a single time. V is TRBV28 and J is TRBJ2-7, with D possibly TRBD1 on 5 matching bases. In germline, CDR1 is MDHEN, CDR2 SYDVKM. V was shortened by 5 bases and J by 2 bases, with 7 bases between the two germline ends. The CDR3 is 12 amino acids. This chain's CDR3 is CASSPGPYEQYF. The CDR3 DNA sequence: TGTGCCAGCAGTCCAGGGCCCTACGAGCAGTACTTC.

The chain is built from TRBV12-3 or TRBV12-4 and TRBJ2-1, with 7 bases fitting TRBD2. V lost 7 bases and J lost 5; bases outside the gene matches: 5. There are 13 residues in the CDR3. The CDR3 loop reads CASTLTSNNEQFF. CDR3 coding DNA: TGTGCCAGCACCCTGACTAGCAACAATGAGCAGTTCTTC.

J is TRBJ2-1 and V is TRBV30, with TRBD2 as a possible D gene (6 bases). The CDR3 length is 15 residues. V lost 1 base, J lost 4 bases, and 14 bases lay in between. Per germline, CDR1 GTSNPN and CDR2 SVGIG (reference sequence). Here the CDR3 DNA reads TGTGCCTGGAGTGCGGACTATCGGGGGTACAATGAGCAGTTCTTC. It codes for CAWSADYRGYNEQFF.

The rearrangement links TRBV19 to TRBJ1-5; a weak D match, TRBD1 (6 bases). This CDR3 region has 15 residues. V lost 8 bases and J lost 1, with 15 bases in between. Germline V gene sequence: CDR1 LNHDA, CDR2 SQIVND (reference sequence). The CDR3 sequence is CASRLVGQSNQPQHF. The DNA for the CDR3 is TGTGCCAGTCGTTTGGTAGGACAGAGCAATCAGCCCCAGCATTTT. Supplemented by reference TRBV19 and TRBJ1-5, the full variable domain reads DGGITQSPKYLFRKEGQNVTLSCEQNLNHDAMYWYRQDPGQGLRLIYYSQIVNDFQKGDIAEGYSVSREKKESFPLTVTSAQKNPTAFYLCASRLVGQSNQPQHFGDGTRLSIL.

This clone was seen only once. The chain employs TRBV6-1 and TRBJ2-3; 12 bases agree with TRBD2. Germline CDR1 reads MNHNS; CDR2 reads SASEGT. The CDR3 consists of 15 residues. The V and J ends lost 3 bases and 10 bases, in that order; junction bases with no gene match: 8. CDR3 in DNA: TGTGCCAGCAGTGAGGAGACTAGCGGGAGAGTTCCGCAGTATTTT. Translated, it gives CASSEETSGRVPQYF.

This chain connects TRBV27 to TRBJ2-7; maybe TRBD2 (6 bases). Germline V gene lookup returns CDR1 MNHEY and CDR2 SMNVEV (reference sequence). The CDR3 length is 17 residues. V lost 5 bases, J lost 5 bases, and 25 bases lay in between. The CDR3 DNA reads as TGTGCCAGCAGTACAACCCCCGGGACCCCGGAGGGCGACGAGCAGTACTTC. It codes for CASSTTPGTPEGDEQYF.

The chain couples TRBV7-2 to TRBJ1-2; D is unclear. Germline values: CDR1 SGHTA, CDR2 FQGNSA. Trimming removed 1 base at V and 8 bases at J, with 17 bases between. This CDR3 is built from 15 residues. CDR3 coding DNA: TGTGCCAGCAGCTTAGGGAGGAGGCAGGAAAACGGCTACACCTTC. Translated, it gives CASSLGRRQENGYTF.

The V gene is TRBV7-2, the J gene TRBJ2-2; a weak D match, TRBD1 (6 bases). Germline V gene data show CDR1 as SGHTA and CDR2 as FQGNSA. V lost 4 bases to trimming and J lost 1 base, with 13 bases between them. CDR3 length: 16 amino acids. The CDR3 here is CASSYAGTMNTGELFF. The CDR3 region has the DNA TGTGCCAGCAGCTACGCCGGGACAATGAACACCGGGGAGCTGTTTTTT.

This clone was counted a few times. The chain employs TRBV9 and TRBJ2-7, with a weak D call TRBD1 (6 bases). The CDR3 has 15 amino acids. Per germline, CDR1 SGDLS and CDR2 YYNGEE. V shed 3 bases and J shed 1 base, with 14 bases lying between them. In nucleotides, the CDR3 is TGTGCCAGCAGCGCCCGTTGGGACACTTCCTACGAGCAGTACTTC. Amino acids: CASSARWDTSYEQYF. Drawing the rest from reference TRBV9 and TRBJ2-7, the complete variable domain is DSGVTQTPKHLITATGQRVTLRCSPRSGDLSVYWYQQSLDQGLQFLIQYYNGEERAKGNILERFSAQQFPDLHSELNLSSLELGDSALYFCASSARWDTSYEQYFGPGTRLTVT.

The chain combines TRBV9 with TRBJ2-1; 9 nucleotides line up with TRBD2. This CDR3 has 16 residues. V shed 0 bases and J 7 bases; nucleotides not matched to a gene: 8. Germline V lookup: CDR1 SGDLS, CDR2 YYNGEE. In DNA form, the CDR3 reads TGTGCCAGCAGCGTAGATGGAAGCGGGAGGATAAATGAGCAGTTCTTC. Translating it yields CASSVDGSGRINEQFF.

The chain combines TRBV7-9 with TRBJ2-5; D might be TRBD2 (5 bases). The V end lost 1 base, the J end lost 1 base, and 10 bases lay between the germline ends. This CDR3 comprises 15 residues. Germline CDR1 and CDR2: SEHNR and FQNEAQ (reference sequence). CDR3 sequence reads: CASSLGVATQETQYF. Here the CDR3 DNA reads TGTGCCAGCAGCTTAGGGGTAGCGACCCAAGAGACCCAGTACTTC.

The chain combines TRBV5-1 with TRBJ1-4, with 7 bases lining up with TRBD1. This CDR3 has 15 amino acids. Germline lookup yields CDR1 SGHRS and CDR2 YFSETQ. J lost 8 bases, V lost 4 bases, and 11 bases had no gene match. The CDR3 sequence: CASSAAGTDSEKLFF. The CDR3, as DNA: TGCGCCAGCAGCGCAGCTGGGACAGACTCAGAAAAACTGTTTTTT.

The chain combines TRBV30 with TRBJ2-6, with 8 bases fitting TRBD1. This CDR3 has 14 residues. Germline assignment: CDR1 GTSNPN and CDR2 SVGIG (reference sequence). Trimming cost V 7 bases and J 2 bases; bases outside gene matches: 4. CDR3 DNA sequence: TGTGCCTCTGACAGGGGACCTGGGGCCAACGTCCTGACTTTC. The encoded protein is CASDRGPGANVLTF.

V is TRBV6-5 and J is TRBJ1-2; D not certain. The CDR3 sequence is 11 residues long. The V and J ends lost 7 bases and 6 bases respectively, with 9 bases between them. In germline, CDR1 is MNHEY, CDR2 SVGAGI. CDR3 region: CASTPQDGYTF. In nucleotides, the CDR3 is TGTGCCAGCACCCCCCAGGATGGCTACACCTTC.

The chain recombines TRBV7-9 with TRBJ1-1; D remains ambiguous. CDR1 SEHNR and CDR2 FQNEAQ come from the germline V gene (reference sequence). There are 14 residues in the CDR3. V gave up 3 bases and J gave up 0 bases, with 8 bases separating them. The CDR3 region is CASSFVSLNTEAFF. The CDR3 DNA sequence: TGTGCCAGCAGCTTCGTCAGTTTGAACACTGAAGCTTTCTTT.

The chain joins TRBV4-1 to TRBJ1-4; 7 bases match TRBD1. The CDR3 loop spans 16 amino acids. Per the germline V gene, CDR1 is MGHRA and CDR2 is YSYEKL. Germline trimming cut 0 bases from V and 4 bases from J; bases unmatched to any gene: 5. CDR3 DNA: TGCGCCAGCAGCCAAGATGGGGCAGGGGGTAATGAAAAACTGTTTTTT. It specifies CASSQDGAGGNEKLFF.

The count of this clone is one. This chain joins TRBV6-4 and TRBJ2-3; 9 bases agree with TRBD1. With 3 bases clipped from V and 2 bases from J, the junction kept 3 bases outside the gene matches. The CDR3 contains 15 residues. Per the germline V gene, CDR1 is MRHNA and CDR2 is SNTAGT. CDR3 sequence (DNA): TGTGCCAGCAGTGAAGGGACAGGGACCACAGATACGCAGTATTTT. Encoded protein: CASSEGTGTTDTQYF.

The chain joins TRBV18 to TRBJ2-2; 10 nucleotides agree with TRBD2. The J segment lost 6 bases and the V segment lost 6 bases, leaving 4 bases of the junction unmatched. This CDR3 is built from 14 residues. CDR1 KGHSH and CDR2 LQKENI come from the germline V gene. The CDR3 coding sequence is TGTGCCAGCTCTACCGGGACTAGCGCCGGGGAGCTGTTTTTT. Amino acid sequence: CASSTGTSAGELFF.

The V call is TRBV2, the J call TRBJ1-6; D is undetermined. The CDR3 is made up of 14 amino acids. Germline V CDR1 and CDR2: SNHLY, FYNNEI. V shed 6 bases and J shed 14 bases, with 20 bases lying between them. DNA of the CDR3: TGTGCCAGCAGCCCCTCTTTTAGTATTTCGTCCCTCCACTTT. Translation: CASSPSFSISSLHF.

This chain links TRBV7-3 with TRBJ2-6; D ambiguous. V gave up 3 bases and J gave up 0 bases, with 6 bases separating them. The CDR3 has 15 residues. CDR1 is SGHTA and CDR2 is FQGTGA in the germline V gene. In DNA form, the CDR3 reads TGTGCCAGCAGCTTGGTGAGCTCTGGGGCCAACGTCCTGACTTTC. Translating gives CASSLVSSGANVLTF.

The chain has TRBV15 and TRBJ2-7; D possibly corresponds to TRBD1 (6 bases). V was clipped by 5 bases and J by 5 bases, with 16 bases between them. The CDR3 spans 14 residues. Germline V gene sequence: CDR1 LNHNV, CDR2 YYDKDF (reference sequence). The CDR3 loop reads CATSRRKGVDEQYF. The CDR3 nucleotides read TGTGCCACCAGCCGTCGGAAGGGGGTGGACGAGCAGTACTTC.